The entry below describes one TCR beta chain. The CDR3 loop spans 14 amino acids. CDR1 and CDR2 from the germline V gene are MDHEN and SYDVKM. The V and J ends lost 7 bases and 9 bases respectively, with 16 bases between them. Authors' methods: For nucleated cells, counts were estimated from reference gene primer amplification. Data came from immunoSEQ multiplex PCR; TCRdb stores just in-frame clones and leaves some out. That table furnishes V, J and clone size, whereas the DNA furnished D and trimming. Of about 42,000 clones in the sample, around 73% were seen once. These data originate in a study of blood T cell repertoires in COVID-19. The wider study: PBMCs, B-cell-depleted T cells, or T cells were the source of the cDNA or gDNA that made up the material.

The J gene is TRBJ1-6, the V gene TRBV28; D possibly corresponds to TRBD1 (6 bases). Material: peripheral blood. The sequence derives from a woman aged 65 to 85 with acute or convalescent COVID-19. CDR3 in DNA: TGTGCCAGCACCGAAAGGGGGTTCGGTTCACCCCTCCACTTT. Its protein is CASTERGFGSPLHF. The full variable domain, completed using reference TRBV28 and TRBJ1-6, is DVKVTQSSRYLVKRTGEKVFLECVQDMDHENMFWYRQDPGLGLRLIYFSYDVKMKEKGDIPEGYSVSREKKERFSLILESASTNQTSMYLCASTERGFGSPLHFGNGTRLTVT.